These 12 T cell receptor beta chains were all obtained from the same sample, sequenced in a study of control samples from healthy donors and cancer patients (TCRdb year 2020). Library construction relied on the immunoSEQ multiplex PCR assay. TCRdb's version of the immuneACCESS table is confined to in-frame rearrangements and falls short of the full clone set. An unresolved V gene accounts for under half of the shortfall where checked; the remainder is of unknown origin. For this sample the table gives about 86,000 clones, of which about 92% were detected only once. The ten most abundant clones make up about 1.5% of the sample. Source material: blood. These TCRs come from a woman aged 30 to 39 in good health.

The rearrangement uses TRBV6-5 and TRBJ1-5, with D perhaps TRBD1 (5 bases). The CDR3 spans 14 residues. The germline gives CDR1 MNHEY, CDR2 SVGAGI. The V end lost 10 bases, the J end lost 4 bases, and 17 bases lay between the germline ends. The CDR3 bases are TGTGCCACATCACAAGACCGGGGGAATCAGCCCCAGCATTTT. Amino acid sequence: CATSQDRGNQPQHF.

The chain carries TRBV18 and TRBJ2-1; a possible D gene is TRBD2 (6 bases). The CDR3 has 13 amino acids. V dropped 3 bases and J dropped 6 bases, with 9 bases sitting between them. Germline V lookup: CDR1 KGHSH, CDR2 LQKENI. This chain's CDR3 is CASSPPGVNEQFF. DNA of the CDR3: TGTGCCAGCTCACCCCCGGGAGTCAATGAGCAGTTCTTC.

The chain has TRBV7-9 and TRBJ2-7; D gene uncertain. The CDR3 totals 14 residues. Trimming removed 0 bases from V and 2 bases from J, with 8 bases in between. Germline assignment: CDR1 SEHNR and CDR2 FQNEAQ (reference sequence). CDR3 protein: CASSLAGSTYEQYF. The CDR3 DNA reads TGTGCCAGCAGCTTAGCGGGATCCACCTACGAGCAGTACTTC.

CDR3 amino acids: CASSLNRDTGYGYTF. The CDR3, as DNA: TGTGCCAGCAGTTTAAACAGGGACACGGGCTATGGCTACACCTTC. The chain carries TRBV11-2 and TRBJ1-2; D might be TRBD1 (6 bases). This CDR3 region has 15 residues. Germline V gene lookup returns CDR1 SGHAT and CDR2 FQNNGV. The V end lost 6 bases, the J end lost 4 bases, and 18 bases lay between the germline ends.

This clone has only one observation. The chain combines TRBV28 with TRBJ2-7; D is undetermined. The length of the CDR3 is 12 residues. The V end was cut by 6 bases, the J end by 4 bases, with 10 bases between. Looked up from germline, CDR1 is MDHEN and CDR2 is SYDVKM. The DNA of the CDR3 is TGTGCCAGCAGCCCTCCTCTTTACGAGCAGTACTTC. This codes for CASSPPLYEQYF.

This sequence joins TRBV5-8 and TRBJ1-5; D not resolved. The CDR3 consists of 15 residues. Germline loops: CDR1 SGHTS, CDR2 YDEGEE. The V and J ends lost 6 bases and 2 bases respectively, with 15 bases between them. The CDR3, as DNA: TGTGCCAGCACCCTAGGCATAGGCGGCAATCAGCCCCAGCATTTT. Amino acids: CASTLGIGGNQPQHF.

The CDR3 region is CASSLRDLGSYEQYF. For the CDR3, the DNA is TGTGCCAGCTCCCTCCGGGACCTAGGCTCCTACGAGCAGTACTTC. The genes are TRBV18 and TRBJ2-7; TRBD1 or TRBD2 may be the D gene (5 bases each). V was cut by 6 bases and J by 0 bases, with 15 bases left in between. The CDR3 length is 15 residues. CDR1 is KGHSH and CDR2 is LQKENI in the germline V gene.

J is TRBJ1-1 and V is TRBV5-1; D ambiguous. Germline CDR1 is SGHRS and CDR2 is YFSETQ. This CDR3 has 17 amino acids. V shed 0 bases and J shed 2 bases, with 17 bases lying between them. The CDR3 loop reads CASSLATWVGLNTEAFF. CDR3 bases: TGCGCCAGCAGCTTGGCCACGTGGGTAGGGCTAAACACTGAAGCTTTCTTT.

The rearrangement uses TRBV2 and TRBJ1-2; no definite D call. Trimming cost V 0 bases and J 5 bases, with 7 bases left between them. Germline lookup yields CDR1 SNHLY and CDR2 FYNNEI. The CDR3 spans 13 residues. CDR3 region: CASSEARGYGYTF. The CDR3 coding sequence is TGTGCCAGCAGTGAAGCGCGAGGATATGGCTACACCTTC.

V gene TRBV6-1 combines with J gene TRBJ2-7, with 7 bases lining up with TRBD1. Germline trimming cut 2 bases from V and 3 bases from J; bases unmatched to any gene: 7. Germline V gene lookup returns CDR1 MNHNS and CDR2 SASEGT. This CDR3 spans 15 amino acids. As DNA, the CDR3 is TGTGCCAGCAGTGAAAGGCCCGCAGGGGGCTACGAGCAGTACTTC. This codes for CASSERPAGGYEQYF.

This chain connects TRBV3-1 (or the pseudogene TRBV3-2) to TRBJ2-5, with 11 bases that match TRBD2. The CDR3 consists of 17 residues. CDR1 and CDR2 from the germline V gene are LGHDT and YNNKEL (reference sequence). Trimming removed 1 base from V and 5 bases from J; junction bases left unmatched: 9. CDR3 sequence: CASSQGATSGSFETQYF. The CDR3 coding sequence is TGTGCCAGCAGCCAAGGAGCCACTAGCGGGAGTTTTGAGACCCAGTACTTC.

The chain combines TRBV2 with TRBJ2-2, with 13 bases matching TRBD2. Germline loops: CDR1 SNHLY, CDR2 FYNNEI. The CDR3 has 17 amino acids. V lost 4 bases, J lost 6 bases, and 8 bases stayed unmatched. As DNA, the CDR3 is TGTGCCAGCAGTGGATCACGGACTAGCGGGAGACCCGGGGAGCTGTTTTTT. Amino acid sequence: CASSGSRTSGRPGELFF.